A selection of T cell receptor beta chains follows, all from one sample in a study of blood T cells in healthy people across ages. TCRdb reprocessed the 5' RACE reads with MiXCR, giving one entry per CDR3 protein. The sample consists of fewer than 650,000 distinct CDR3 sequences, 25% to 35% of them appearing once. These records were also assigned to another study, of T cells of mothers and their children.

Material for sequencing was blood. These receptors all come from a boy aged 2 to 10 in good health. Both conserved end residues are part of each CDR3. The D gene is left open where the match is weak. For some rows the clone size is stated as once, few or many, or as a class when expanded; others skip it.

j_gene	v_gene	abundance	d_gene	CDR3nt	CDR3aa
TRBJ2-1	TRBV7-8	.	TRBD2	TGTGCCAGCAGCGTTACTAGCGGGGGGGCCGAGCAGTTCTTC	CASSVTSGGAEQFF
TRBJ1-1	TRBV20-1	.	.	TGCAGTGCTAGACTGTCGCGCAGGGCCACTGAAGCTTTCTTT	CSARLSRRATEAFF
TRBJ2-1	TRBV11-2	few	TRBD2	TGTGCCAGCAGCCTCCGGACTAGCGGTCCGCACAATGAGCAGTTCTTC	CASSLRTSGPHNEQFF
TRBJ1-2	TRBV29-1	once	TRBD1	TGCAGCGTTGAAGGACCTGGGACAGACTATGGCTACACCTTC	CSVEGPGTDYGYTF
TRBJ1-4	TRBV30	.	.	TGTGCCTGGGAGACAGCTCGTAATGAAAAACTGTTTTTT	CAWETARNEKLFF
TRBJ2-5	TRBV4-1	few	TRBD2	TGCGCCAGCAGCCAATCCGGAGGACTAGGCAAAGAGACCCAGTACTTC	CASSQSGGLGKETQYF
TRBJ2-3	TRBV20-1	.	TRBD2	TGCAGTGCTGGGACTAGCGGGCTATACACAGATACGCAGTATTTT	CSAGTSGLYTDTQYF
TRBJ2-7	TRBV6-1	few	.	TGTGCCAGCACCTTACGGCCAGGGACAAGCTCCTACGAGCAGTACTTC	CASTLRPGTSSYEQYF
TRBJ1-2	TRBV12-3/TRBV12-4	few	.	TGTGCCAGCAGAAGAAGTGCTGACTATGGCTACACCTTC	CASRRSADYGYTF
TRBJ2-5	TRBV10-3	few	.	TGTGCCATCAGCCCTCGCGACAGACGCCAAGAGACCCAGTACTTC	CAISPRDRRQETQYF
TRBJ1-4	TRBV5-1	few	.	TGCGCCAGCAGCTTGGGTGGCGGGACTAATGAAAAACTGTTTTTT	CASSLGGGTNEKLFF
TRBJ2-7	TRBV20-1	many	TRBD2	TGCAGTGTTCAGCGGGAGGGACGGTTCGTCGAGCAGTACTTC	CSVQREGRFVEQYF
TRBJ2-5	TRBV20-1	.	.	TGCAGTGCTAGAGACGCGGTCCAAGAGACCCAGTACTTC	CSARDAVQETQYF
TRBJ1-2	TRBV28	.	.	TGTGCCAGCGCTAAGCCTCCTAACTATGGCTACACCTTC	CASAKPPNYGYTF
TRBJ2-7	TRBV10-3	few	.	TGTGCCATCAGTGAGGCCGGACATCAAGAGTACTTC	CAISEAGHQEYF
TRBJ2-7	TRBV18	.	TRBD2	TGTGCCAGCTCACCAGGACTAGCGAAGAATTACGAGCAGTACTTC	CASSPGLAKNYEQYF
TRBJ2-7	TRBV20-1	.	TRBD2	TGCAGTGCTAGAGGACTAGCGAATTACGAGCAGTACTTC	CSARGLANYEQYF
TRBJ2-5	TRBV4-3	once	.	TGCGCCAGCAGCTTGGCGGTGTCAGGTTTAATCGAAGGGTTC	CASSLAVSGLIEGF
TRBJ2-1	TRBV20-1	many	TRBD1	TGCAGTGTTAGCAGCTCGGGACAGACCTACAATGAGCAGTTCTTC	CSVSSSGQTYNEQFF
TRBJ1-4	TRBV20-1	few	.	TGCAGTGCTAGTTCAGGGACGACAGCAACTAATGAAAAACTGTTTTTT	CSASSGTTATNEKLFF
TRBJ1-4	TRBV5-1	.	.	TGCGCCAGCAAGCTTGACGAAAAACTGTTTTTT	CASKLDEKLFF
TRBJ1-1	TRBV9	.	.	TGTGCCAGCAGCGTAGATGGGTTGGGAGCTTTCTTT	CASSVDGLGAFF
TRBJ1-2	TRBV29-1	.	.	TGCAGCGGGTGGGACTCTGATGGCTACACCTTC	CSGWDSDGYTF
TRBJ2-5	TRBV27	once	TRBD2	TGTGCCAGCAGTTCGGGACTAGCGGGAGGTGTGGACCAAGAGACCCAGTACTTC	CASSSGLAGGVDQETQYF
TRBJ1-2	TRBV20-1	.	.	TGCAGTGCTAGTCGGGGCACCCGACGAGGTGGCTACACCTTC	CSASRGTRRGGYTF
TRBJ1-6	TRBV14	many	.	TGTGCCAGCAGCCCCCGGGCCGGTTCACCCCTCCACTTT	CASSPRAGSPLHF
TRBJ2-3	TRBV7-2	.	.	TGTGCCAGCAGCTTAAATAGGGTCGTCACAGATACGCAGTATTTT	CASSLNRVVTDTQYF
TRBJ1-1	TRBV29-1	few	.	TGCAGCGTCGAAGGGGAGGGGCAGGGGAGCACTGAAGCTTTCTTT	CSVEGEGQGSTEAFF
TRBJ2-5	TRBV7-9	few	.	TGTGCCAGCATCACCAGGGAGACCCAGTACTTC	CASITRETQYF
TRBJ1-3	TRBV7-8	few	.	TGTGCCAGCAGCCCCAGGAGGGTAGTTAACACCATATATTTT	CASSPRRVVNTIYF
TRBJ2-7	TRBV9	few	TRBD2	TGTGCCAGCAGCGAAACCGGGACTACCAGCTCCTACGAGCAGTACTTC	CASSETGTTSSYEQYF
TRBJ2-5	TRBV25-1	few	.	TGTGCCACCTCTCAGTCGGTCCAAGAGACCCAGTACTTC	CATSQSVQETQYF
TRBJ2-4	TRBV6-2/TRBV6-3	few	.	TGTGCCAGCAGTTACGACTCCTTCGGAAACATTCAGTACTTC	CASSYDSFGNIQYF
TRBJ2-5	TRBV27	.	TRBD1	TGTGCCAGCAGTATTACAGGGGGAGGAATCCAGTACTTC	CASSITGGGIQYF
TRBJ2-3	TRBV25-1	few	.	TGTGCCAGCAGTGAACAAAGAGTAACCACAGATACGCAGTATTTT	CASSEQRVTTDTQYF
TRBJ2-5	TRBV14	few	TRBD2	TGTGCCAGCAGCCCTAAGCGGGGGGCTTCCTGGGAGACCCAGTACTTC	CASSPKRGASWETQYF
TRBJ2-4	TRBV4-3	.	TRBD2	TGCGCCAGCAGCCAAGATGTGGCTAGCGGGAGGATTAACATTCAGTACTTC	CASSQDVASGRINIQYF
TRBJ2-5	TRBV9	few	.	TGTGCCAGCAGCGTAGTTGGAGGGGGCGCCCCCGAGACCCAGTACTTC	CASSVVGGGAPETQYF
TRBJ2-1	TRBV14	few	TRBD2	TGTGCCAGCAGCCAAGACGTACTAGCGGGATGGATCGCCTACAATGAGCAGTTCTTC	CASSQDVLAGWIAYNEQFF
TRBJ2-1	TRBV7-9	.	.	TGTGCCAGCAGCTTATCCAGTGACAATGAGCAGTTCTTC	CASSLSSDNEQFF
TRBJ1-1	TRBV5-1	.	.	TGCGCCAGCAGCTACCAGGGCCGGGACACTGAAGCTTTCTTT	CASSYQGRDTEAFF
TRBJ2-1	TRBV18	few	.	TGTGCCAGCTCACCACCGGAGGCTGAGCAGTTCTTC	CASSPPEAEQFF
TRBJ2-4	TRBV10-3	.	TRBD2	TGTGCCATCAGTGAGTCCGGGTGGACTAGCGGGAGGAAAAACATTCAGTACTTC	CAISESGWTSGRKNIQYF
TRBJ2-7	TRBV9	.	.	TGTGCCAGCAGCGTATCGTACTTGGGGCAGGACTCCTACGAGCAGTACTTC	CASSVSYLGQDSYEQYF